This T cell receptor (beta chain) was sequenced during a study of blood T cell repertoires in COVID-19. For the study at large: COVID-19 samples, acute and convalescent, were from the United States, Italy and Spain. T cells, B-cell-depleted T cells, or PBMCs provided the cDNA or gDNA that served as material.

The CDR3 spans 13 residues. The trim removed 8 bases at V and 3 bases at J, leaving 2 bases unmatched. CDR1 is SEHNR, CDR2 FQNEAQ, per germline (reference sequence). This clone occurred once. In the original workflow: For nucleated cells, counts were estimated from reference gene primer amplification. Assay: immunoSEQ multiplex PCR; the TCRdb copy retains only in-frame clones and omits some. The D gene and trimming were derived from the DNA, and the V and J assignments and clone size from that table. The profile shows about 83,000 clones, roughly nine tenths of them singletons. The sequence was obtained from a woman aged 80 or over with active or convalescent COVID-19. The sequencing input was peripheral blood. The genes are TRBV7-9 and TRBJ2-1, with 9 bases matching TRBD2. The CDR3 here is CASGRGGYNEQFF. CDR3 DNA: TGTGCCAGCGGGCGGGGGGGCTACAATGAGCAGTTCTTC.